These 25 T cell receptor beta chains were sequenced from one sample in a study of T cells in Graves' hyperthyroidism and ophthalmopathy. RNA transcripts served as the template for amplifying TCR beta CDR3 regions. During a first-round RT-PCR of the TCR CDR3, the HTBI primer set was used. Each CDR3 protein is one row after TCRdb ran MiXCR on the multiplex PCR reads. Among 300,000 to 450,000 distinct CDR3 sequences, around 15% were seen once, and the ten largest hold about 18%. Sequencing input: blood. These receptors were collected from a woman in her 30s with Graves' ophthalmopathy.

This clonotype was counted at least ten times. This chain connects TRBV20-1 to TRBJ2-5, with D possibly called TRBD1 or TRBD2 (5 bases each). This CDR3 spans 15 amino acids. Germline V gives CDR1 DFQATT, CDR2 SNEGSKA (reference sequence). Trimming took off 0 bases at V and 2 bases at J, with 13 bases between the two ends. CDR3 nucleotide sequence: TGCAGTGCTAGAGATATGAGGGACGTGCAAGAGACCCAGTACTTC. This gives the protein CSARDMRDVQETQYF.

As for this clonotype: This may be a read error: a much more frequent sequence differs by one nucleotide. The chain couples TRBV30 to TRBJ1-1; 7 nucleotides agree with TRBD1. CDR1 is GTSNPN and CDR2 is SVGIG in the germline V gene (reference sequence). The CDR3 contains 14 residues. CDR3 nucleotides: TGTGCCGCCCAGGCGGCTTTGAAGGGGGCCGAAGGTTTCTTT. It is translated as CAAQAALKGAEGFF.

The rearrangement uses TRBV11-2 and TRBJ2-4; D gene unclear. Trimming shortened V by 1 base and J by 3 bases, and 22 bases separated the two germline ends. This CDR3 comprises 19 residues. CDR1 is SGHAT and CDR2 is FQNNGV in the germline V gene. The CDR3 is CASSLVPGRANVFKNIQYF. CDR3 DNA: TGTGCCAGCAGCTTAGTACCAGGCCGGGCAAATGTTTTCAAAAACATTCAGTACTTC.

This clonotype has a count of ten or more. The chain joins TRBV2 to TRBJ1-2, with a tentative D call TRBD1 (6 bases). CDR3 length equals 16 residues. The V and J ends lost 6 bases and 3 bases respectively, with 20 bases between them. Germline values: CDR1 SNHLY, CDR2 FYNNEI. CDR3 in DNA: TGTGCCAGCAGACTGAGCTTAGACAGGACCTACTATGGCTACACCTTC. It specifies CASRLSLDRTYYGYTF.

This clonotype was observed at least ten times. V is TRBV2 and J is TRBJ2-3; 9 bases match TRBD2. The CDR3 length is 15 residues. Germline V gene sequence: CDR1 SNHLY, CDR2 FYNNEI. J was trimmed by 2 bases and V by 10 bases; bases with no gene match: 10. The CDR3 loop reads CANLLAGVATDTQYF. In nucleotides, the CDR3 is TGTGCCAACTTATTAGCGGGGGTAGCCACAGATACGCAGTATTTT.

This clonotype was seen many times. The chain carries TRBV5-5 and TRBJ2-7, with 8 nucleotides matching TRBD1. CDR3 length: 15 residues. V shed 0 bases and J 7 bases; nucleotides not matched to a gene: 9. Looked up from germline, CDR1 is SGHKS and CDR2 is YYEKEE (reference sequence). The CDR3 here is CASSLETRGRKEQYF. CDR3 in DNA: TGTGCCAGCAGCTTGGAGACCAGGGGGCGGAAAGAGCAGTACTTC.

This clonotype has ten or more counts. Here the CDR3 reads CASRRGHQETQYF. CDR3 nucleotide sequence: TGTGCCAGCAGGCGGGGGCACCAAGAGACCCAGTACTTC. This rearrangement joins TRBV7-9 to TRBJ2-5; TRBD2 might be the D (7 bases). The CDR3 is 13 amino acids. Germline values: CDR1 SEHNR, CDR2 FQNEAQ (reference sequence). Trimming took 6 bases from V and 0 from J, leaving 8 bases between them.

This clonotype was recorded many times. The chain couples TRBV4-2 to TRBJ2-3, with D perhaps TRBD2 (6 bases). Per the germline V gene, CDR1 is LGHNA and CDR2 is YNFKEQ. Trimming took 0 bases from V and 2 from J, leaving 12 bases between them. The CDR3 spans 16 residues. The DNA of the CDR3 is TGTGCCAGCAGCCAAGATGGAGTAGCGGCCACAGATACGCAGTATTTT. Translated, it gives CASSQDGVAATDTQYF.

This clonotype was found many times. The J gene is TRBJ1-1, the V gene TRBV4-1; D uncertain. This CDR3 has 14 amino acids. The V and J ends lost 4 bases and 6 bases respectively, with 15 bases between them. CDR1 is MGHRA, CDR2 YSYEKL, per germline. The CDR3 is CASSPPQSWAEAFF. CDR3 coding DNA: TGCGCCAGCAGCCCACCCCAAAGCTGGGCTGAAGCTTTCTTT.

This clonotype showed up just once. The chain joins TRBV27 to TRBJ2-5, with a possible D match to TRBD1 (6 bases). The ends were cut back, 6 bases at V and 2 bases at J, with 13 bases in the middle. This CDR3 is 14 amino acids long. Germline V gene sequence: CDR1 MNHEY, CDR2 SMNVEV (reference sequence). CDR3 in DNA: TGTGCCAGCAGGCCTACGAGGGGGCAAGAGACCCAGTACTTC. Translating it yields CASRPTRGQETQYF.

The sample holds many counts of this clonotype. The chain carries TRBV28 and TRBJ1-1, with a weak D call TRBD1 (5 bases). Between the trimmed V and J ends, which lost 3 bases and 0 bases, there was a span of 14 bases. Per germline, CDR1 MDHEN and CDR2 SYDVKM. The CDR3 is 16 amino acids. DNA for the CDR3: TGTGCCAGCAGTTTCGGCGGGGGACGGTTGAACACTGAAGCTTTCTTT. Protein: CASSFGGGRLNTEAFF.

This clonotype appeared many times. This chain joins TRBV12-3 or TRBV12-4 and TRBJ2-3, with TRBD1 matching 7 bases. With V trimmed by 2 bases and J by 3 bases, 2 bases remained unmatched. The CDR3 has 14 residues. The CDR3 protein is CASSLLTGTDTQYF. In DNA, the CDR3 is TGTGCCAGCAGTTTATTGACAGGGACAGATACGCAGTATTTT.

The rearrangement joins TRBV20-1 to TRBJ2-1; 11 bases align to TRBD2. The CDR3 has 16 amino acids. Per the germline V gene, CDR1 is DFQATT and CDR2 is SNEGSKA (reference sequence). V lost 6 bases and J lost 7; bases outside the gene matches: 14. Here the CDR3 reads CSAGKGTGLADNEQFF. The CDR3 DNA reads as TGCAGTGCCGGAAAGGGAACGGGACTAGCGGATAATGAGCAGTTCTTC.

This clonotype was detected ten times or more. V and J are TRBV30 and TRBJ2-2, with 11 nucleotides matching TRBD2. CDR1 GTSNPN and CDR2 SVGIG come from the germline V gene (reference sequence). With 1 base clipped from V and 5 bases from J, the junction kept 6 bases outside the gene matches. CDR3 size: 16 residues. As DNA, the CDR3 is TGTGCCTGGAGTGGGCTAGCGGGGGGAAGAACCGGGGAGCTGTTTTTT. Translation gives CAWSGLAGGRTGELFF.

The chain carries TRBV4-1 and TRBJ2-3; TRBD2 matches 9 bases. Germline CDR1 reads MGHRA; CDR2 reads YSYEKL. The length of the CDR3 is 17 residues. Trimming took 0 bases from V and 6 from J; bases not matched to a gene: 10. CDR3 nucleotides: TGCGCCAGCAGCCAAGAGAGGGGACTAGCCCTAGGGGATACGCAGTATTTT. Its translation: CASSQERGLALGDTQYF.

This clonotype was picked up many times. V usage is TRBV20-1 and J usage is TRBJ2-5, with D perhaps matching TRBD2 (5 bases). The CDR3 is made up of 12 amino acids. V gave up 3 bases and J gave up 3 bases, with 8 bases separating them. Germline lookup yields CDR1 DFQATT and CDR2 SNEGSKA (reference sequence). CDR3 nucleotides: TGCAGTGCTAGTCTGACTAAAGAGACCCAGTACTTC. This gives the protein CSASLTKETQYF.

Only a few counts were recorded for this clonotype. The chain carries TRBV27 and TRBJ1-2, with TRBD1 identical over 7 bases. Germline CDR1 reads MNHEY; CDR2 reads SMNVEV (reference sequence). CDR3 length: 14 residues. After removal of 5 bases from V and 1 base from J, the junction contained 4 bases not matched to a gene. The CDR3 loop reads CASSAGGFNYGYTF. CDR3 sequence (DNA): TGTGCCAGCAGTGCAGGGGGATTTAACTATGGCTACACCTTC.

Turning to this clonotype: This sequence may be a read error, since a much larger clone differs from it by one base. This rearrangement joins TRBV20-1 to TRBJ1-5; D unclear. CDR1 and CDR2 from the germline V gene are DFQATT and SNEGSKA (reference sequence). The V and J ends lost 5 bases and 3 bases respectively, with 23 bases between them. This CDR3 is built from 17 residues. CDR3 residues: CSAGVSEGSFLNQPQHF. CDR3 sequence (DNA): TGCAGTGCTGGAGTAAGCGAAGGTTCTTTTCTCAATCAGCCCCAGCATTTT.

This clonotype occurred many times. Here the CDR3 DNA reads TGCGCCAGCAGTGAGAGAAGGGGGCCGGGGGAGCAGTACTTC. Translation: CASSERRGPGEQYF. The rearrangement joins TRBV10-1 to TRBJ2-7; 7 bases map to TRBD1. Per the germline V gene, CDR1 is WNHNN and CDR2 is SYGVQD (reference sequence). J gave up 7 bases and V 2 bases, and 8 bases lay outside the gene matches. This CDR3 region has 14 residues.

The CDR3 loop is CASSLPGTANTGELFF. The CDR3, as DNA: TGTGCCAGCAGCCTCCCCGGGACAGCTAACACCGGGGAGCTGTTTTTT. The chain is built from TRBV7-9 and TRBJ2-2, with 7 bases aligning to TRBD1. Germline V gene lookup returns CDR1 SEHNR and CDR2 FQNEAQ (reference sequence). The CDR3 loop spans 16 amino acids. Losses at the gene ends were 5 bases for V and 2 bases for J; bases not matched to a gene: 8.

In this sample, this clonotype turned up many times. Written as DNA, the CDR3 is TGCAGTGCAAACCGACGGGGGGGCTACTTGACTAGCGGGAGCACAGATACGCAGTATTTT. It yields the protein CSANRRGGYLTSGSTDTQYF. The J gene is TRBJ2-3, the V gene TRBV20-1; 10 nucleotides align to TRBD2. The CDR3 is made up of 20 amino acids. V lost 6 bases, J lost 0 bases, and 21 bases stayed unmatched. The germline V gene has CDR1 DFQATT and CDR2 SNEGSKA (reference sequence).

This clonotype was counted ten times or more. The chain combines TRBV9 with TRBJ1-1; 7 positions match TRBD1. The CDR3 loop spans 14 amino acids. Germline values: CDR1 SGDLS, CDR2 YYNGEE. The V gene end was trimmed by 3 bases and the J gene end by 6 bases; junction bases not matched to a gene: 8. This CDR3 reads CASSALGGGPEAFF. CDR3 DNA: TGTGCCAGCAGCGCTTTGGGAGGGGGCCCTGAAGCTTTCTTT.

This clonotype was seen at least ten times. CDR3 sequence: CASRRGGPTDTQYF. CDR3 bases: TGTGCCAGCAGGCGCGGGGGTCCCACAGATACGCAGTATTTT. The chain carries TRBV6-1 and TRBJ2-3, with 7 positions matching TRBD2. The CDR3 has 14 amino acids. The germline V gene encodes CDR1 MNHNS and CDR2 SASEGT. Germline trimming cut 6 bases from V and 2 bases from J; bases unmatched to any gene: 5.

Many counts were recorded for this clonotype. The chain couples TRBV9 to TRBJ1-4; the D gene is possibly TRBD1 (5 bases). The CDR3 spans 14 residues. Germline V gene lookup returns CDR1 SGDLS and CDR2 YYNGEE. V was trimmed by 3 bases and J by 5 bases, leaving 11 bases between them. The CDR3 protein is CASSARAGNEKLFF. The CDR3 DNA follows: TGTGCCAGCAGCGCCCGGGCAGGGAATGAAAAACTGTTTTTT.

This clonotype was detected ten times or more. The chain uses TRBV6-1 and TRBJ2-1; 13 nucleotides match TRBD2. The germline V gene has CDR1 MNHNS and CDR2 SASEGT. The CDR3 length is 17 residues. The CDR3 DNA follows: TGTGCTACTCAAACTAGCGGGGGGGGGTCAACCTACAATGAGCAGTTCTTC. It translates to CATQTSGGGSTYNEQFF.